There are a few counts of the clone carrying this TCR beta chain. The sample originates from a study of control samples from healthy donors and cancer patients. The CDR3 loop spans 11 amino acids. V gave up 6 bases and J gave up 4 bases, with 6 bases separating them. From germline, CDR1 is SNHLY and CDR2 FYNNEI. The protocol was immunoSEQ multiplex PCR, while the TCRdb copy is restricted to in-frame clones and leaves out a portion. The sample includes fewer than 100,000 clones, roughly 86% seen only once; the top ten take 1.5% to 2.5%. This TCR was sampled from a man in his sixties in good health. The sequencing sample was made of blood. The V call is TRBV2, the J call TRBJ1-2; D not certain. CDR3 sequence reads: CASRTLYGYTF. CDR3 coding DNA: TGTGCCAGCAGAACTCTCTATGGCTACACCTTC.